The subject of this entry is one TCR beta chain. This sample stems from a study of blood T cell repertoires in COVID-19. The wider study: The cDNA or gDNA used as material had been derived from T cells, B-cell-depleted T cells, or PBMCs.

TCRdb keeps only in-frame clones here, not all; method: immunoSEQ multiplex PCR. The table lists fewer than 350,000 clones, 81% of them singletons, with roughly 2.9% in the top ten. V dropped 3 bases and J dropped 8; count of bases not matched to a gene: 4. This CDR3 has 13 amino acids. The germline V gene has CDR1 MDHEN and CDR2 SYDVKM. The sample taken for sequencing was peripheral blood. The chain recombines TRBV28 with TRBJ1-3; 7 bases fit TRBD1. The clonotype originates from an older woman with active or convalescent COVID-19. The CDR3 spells CASSFDRVDTIYF. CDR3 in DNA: TGTGCCAGCAGTTTCGACAGGGTTGACACCATATATTTT.